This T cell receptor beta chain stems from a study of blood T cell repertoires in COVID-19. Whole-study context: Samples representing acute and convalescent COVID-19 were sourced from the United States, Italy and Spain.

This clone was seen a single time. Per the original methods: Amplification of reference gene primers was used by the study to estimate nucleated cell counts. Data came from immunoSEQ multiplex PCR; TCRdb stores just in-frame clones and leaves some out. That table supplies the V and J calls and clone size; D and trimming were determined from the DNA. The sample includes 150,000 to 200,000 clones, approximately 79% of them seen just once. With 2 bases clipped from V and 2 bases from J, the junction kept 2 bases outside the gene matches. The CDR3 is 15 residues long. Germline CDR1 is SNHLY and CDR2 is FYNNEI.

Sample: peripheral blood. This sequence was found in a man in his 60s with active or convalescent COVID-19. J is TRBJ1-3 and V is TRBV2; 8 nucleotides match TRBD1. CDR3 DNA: TGTGCCAGCAGTGAACAGGGGGCGGCTGGAAACACCATATATTTT. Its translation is CASSEQGAAGNTIYF.